These 30 T cell receptor beta chains came from one sample sequenced in a study of T cells in Graves' hyperthyroidism and ophthalmopathy. Regions amplified from RNA transcripts were the TCR beta CDR3 regions. When the TCR CDR3 underwent first-round RT-PCR, the HTBI primer set was used. Using its own MiXCR run on the multiplex PCR reads, TCRdb lists one record per CDR3 protein. The data contain some 560,000 distinct CDR3 sequences, less than 20% of them singletons. Sequencing was carried out using blood. The receptors come from a woman in her thirties with Graves' hyperthyroidism.

This clonotype was detected many times. V is TRBV6-6 and J is TRBJ1-2; 9 bases are a match to TRBD1. The germline CDR1 and CDR2 sequences are MNHNY and SVGAGI (reference sequence). The CDR3 totals 17 residues. Trimming took 1 base from V and 3 from J; bases not matched to a gene: 9. This CDR3 reads CASSYYPLRTGDYGYTF. In nucleotides, the CDR3 is TGTGCCAGCAGTTACTACCCCTTGAGGACAGGGGACTATGGCTACACCTTC.

The rearrangement links TRBV10-2 to TRBJ1-1; tentative D call: TRBD1 (5 bases). This CDR3 spans 13 amino acids. The V end lost 6 bases, the J end lost 1 base, and 9 bases lay between the germline ends. Per germline, CDR1 WSHSY and CDR2 SAAADI. CDR3 sequence (DNA): TGCGCCAGCAGCCGGGACGGGAACACTGAAGCTTTCTTT. This translates into CASSRDGNTEAFF.

On this clonotype: This may arise from a read error, as a much more abundant clone is one base away. The chain recombines TRBV6-1 with TRBJ2-7; tentatively, D is TRBD2 (7 bases). The germline CDR1 and CDR2 sequences are MNHNS and SASEGT. The V gene lost 6 bases and the J gene lost 2 bases, with 20 bases spanning the gap. This CDR3 spans 16 amino acids. CDR3 DNA sequence: TGTGCCAGCAGGGGTCCTAGGGGGGGGGTCGCCTACGAGCAGTACTTC. Protein product: CASRGPRGGVAYEQYF.

The rearrangement uses TRBV5-1 and TRBJ2-1; 8 nucleotides align to TRBD2. V trimming: 6 bases; J trimming: 1 base; junction bases outside the gene matches: 15. The germline CDR1 and CDR2 sequences are SGHRS and YFSETQ. There are 18 residues in the CDR3. In DNA, the CDR3 is TGCGCCAGCACCGTGGGTCTAGCGGGCGTCCTATCCTACAATGAGCAGTTCTTC. This translates into CASTVGLAGVLSYNEQFF.

This clonotype has a handful of counts. The chain carries TRBV18 and TRBJ2-1; 10 bases line up with TRBD1. The germline V gene encodes CDR1 KGHSH and CDR2 LQKENI. This CDR3 spans 16 amino acids. With 4 bases clipped from V and 8 bases from J, the junction kept 11 bases outside the gene matches. CDR3 sequence reads: CASSRPGQGLAHEQFF. CDR3 nucleotide sequence: TGTGCCAGCTCACGGCCGGGACAGGGGCTAGCCCATGAGCAGTTCTTC.

The chain uses TRBV20-1 and TRBJ1-5; D might be TRBD1 (6 bases). The CDR3 loop spans 19 amino acids. Trimming pared 0 bases from V and 5 bases from J, leaving 26 bases between. Germline V gene sequence: CDR1 DFQATT, CDR2 SNEGSKA (reference sequence). The CDR3 reads CSARDWTFGGQGIHQPQHF. DNA of the CDR3: TGCAGTGCTAGAGATTGGACATTTGGTGGCCAGGGGATTCATCAGCCCCAGCATTTT.

This clonotype was counted between two and nine times. The chain has TRBV6-1 and TRBJ2-7; D not resolved. CDR3 size: 14 residues. The germline gives CDR1 MNHNS, CDR2 SASEGT. V was pared by 6 bases and J by 0 bases, with 12 bases between. The CDR3 sequence is CASRSDSHSYEQYF. The CDR3 coding sequence is TGTGCCAGCAGGTCCGACTCCCACTCCTACGAGCAGTACTTC.

The table lists this clonotype with many counts. The chain links TRBV29-1 to TRBJ1-2; D gene unclear. There are 14 residues in the CDR3. Germline lookup yields CDR1 SQVTM and CDR2 ANQGSEA. The V gene lost 7 bases and the J gene lost 3 bases, with 18 bases spanning the gap. The CDR3 region is CSARPGYLDYGYTF. The CDR3 bases are TGCAGCGCCCGACCGGGCTACCTTGACTATGGCTACACCTTC. Complete variable domain (other parts from reference TRBV29-1 and TRBJ1-2): SAVISQKPSRDICQRGTSLTIQCQVDSQVTMMFWYRQQPGQSLTLIATANQGSEATYESGFVIDKFPISRPNLTFSTLTVSNMSPEDSSIYLCSARPGYLDYGYTFGSGTRLTVV.

Ten or more counts support this clonotype. The chain uses TRBV20-1 and TRBJ2-1; 13 nucleotides agree with TRBD2. Germline V gene sequence: CDR1 DFQATT, CDR2 SNEGSKA (reference sequence). The CDR3 runs to 19 residues. V lost 4 bases and J lost 1; bases outside the gene matches: 13. CDR3 coding DNA: TGCAGTGCTACCCAAGGGACTAGCGGGGAGAGGTTTTCCTACAATGAGCAGTTCTTC. It specifies CSATQGTSGERFSYNEQFF.

There are a few counts of this clonotype. CDR3 sequence reads: CASSALTSGRAGELFF. DNA for the CDR3: TGTGCCAGTAGTGCCCTGACTAGCGGGAGGGCCGGGGAGCTGTTTTTT. V usage is TRBV19 and J usage is TRBJ2-2, with 14 bases matching TRBD2. V shed 5 bases and J 6 bases; nucleotides not matched to a gene: 5. CDR3 length: 16 residues. Germline-derived CDR1 and CDR2 are LNHDA and SQIVND (reference sequence).

The V call is TRBV25-1, the J call TRBJ2-2; D perhaps matches TRBD2 (5 bases). Germline CDR1 and CDR2: MGHDK and SYGVNS. CDR3 size: 15 residues. Trimming removed 3 bases from V and 3 bases from J, with 11 bases in between. Here the CDR3 reads CASSEGERDTGELFF. CDR3 DNA sequence: TGTGCCAGCAGTGAGGGAGAGAGGGACACCGGGGAGCTGTTTTTT. Looking up the rest from reference TRBV25-1 and TRBJ2-2 gives the full variable domain: EADIYQTPRYLVIGTGKKITLECSQTMGHDKMYWYQQDPGMELHLIHYSYGVNSTEKGDLSSESTVSRIRTEHFPLTLESARPSHTSQYLCASSEGERDTGELFFGEGSRLTVL.

This clonotype occurred many times. The CDR3 coding sequence is TGTGCCAGCACTAGCGGCGTTCAAGAGACCCAGTACTTC. Translated: CASTSGVQETQYF. The gene calls are TRBV12-3 or TRBV12-4 and TRBJ2-5; 7 nucleotides align to TRBD2. Trimming cost V 7 bases and J 2 bases; bases outside gene matches: 4. The CDR3 runs to 13 residues.

The chain uses TRBV4-1 and TRBJ2-3, with D uncertain. V shed 0 bases and J shed 2 bases, with 6 bases lying between them. This CDR3 is 14 amino acids long. Per germline, CDR1 MGHRA and CDR2 YSYEKL. The CDR3 is CASSQERFTDTQYF. In DNA, the CDR3 is TGCGCCAGCAGCCAAGAAAGGTTCACAGATACGCAGTATTTT.

This clonotype was picked up a small number of times. Possible read error: a much larger clone is one base away. The final CDR3 position lacks the conserved phenylalanine or tryptophan, pointing to a likely read error. This chain links TRBV2 with TRBJ1-1; D remains ambiguous. Germline V gives CDR1 SNHLY, CDR2 FYNNEI. The V and J ends lost 7 bases and 1 base respectively, with 7 bases between them. The CDR3 sequence is 12 residues long. CDR3 amino acids: CASMPGNTEAFS. Written as DNA, the CDR3 is TGTGCCAGCATGCCCGGGAACACTGAAGCTTTCTCT.

This clonotype was counted many times. J is TRBJ2-7 and V is TRBV20-1, with TRBD2 identical over 8 bases. With 1 base clipped from V and 3 bases from J, the junction kept 8 bases outside the gene matches. CDR3 length: 15 amino acids. Germline CDR1 reads DFQATT; CDR2 reads SNEGSKA (reference sequence). The CDR3 protein is CSARGGAGEHYEQYF. CDR3 DNA: TGCAGTGCTAGAGGGGGAGCGGGAGAGCACTACGAGCAGTACTTC.

This clonotype appeared a few times. The chain links TRBV4-2 to TRBJ1-1; D is unclear. Trimming stripped 2 bases from V and 4 bases from J, with 14 bases between. Germline CDR1 LGHNA, CDR2 YNFKEQ. The CDR3 sequence is 15 residues long. The CDR3 DNA is TGTGCCAGCAGCCAAATCGCCAGCGTGGGCACTGAAGCTTTCTTT. Its protein product is CASSQIASVGTEAFF.

The rearrangement links TRBV7-8 to TRBJ1-5; D is uncertain. V lost 1 base and J lost 5, with 15 bases in between. CDR3 length: 16 residues. Germline CDR1 and CDR2: SGHVS and FQNEAQ. The CDR3 is CASSLGRVSSYQPQHF. CDR3 nucleotides: TGTGCCAGCAGCTTAGGGCGTGTCAGTTCATATCAGCCCCAGCATTTT. The full variable domain, its missing parts supplied by reference TRBV7-8 and TRBJ1-5, is GAGVSQSPRYKVAKRGQDVALRCDPISGHVSLFWYQQALGQGPEFLTYFQNEAQLDKSGLPSDRFFAERPEGSVSTLKIQRTQQEDSAVYLCASSLGRVSSYQPQHFGDGTRLSIL.

This clonotype was seen ten or more times. This chain links TRBV9 with TRBJ2-1; TRBD2 matches 11 bases. This CDR3 has 15 amino acids. Germline lookup yields CDR1 SGDLS and CDR2 YYNGEE. V dropped 3 bases and J dropped 5; count of bases not matched to a gene: 4. DNA for the CDR3: TGTGCCAGCAGCGGCACTAGCGGGAGACACAATGAGCAGTTCTTC. Protein: CASSGTSGRHNEQFF. Full variable domain (remainder filled in from reference TRBV9 and TRBJ2-1): DSGVTQTPKHLITATGQRVTLRCSPRSGDLSVYWYQQSLDQGLQFLIQYYNGEERAKGNILERFSAQQFPDLHSELNLSSLELGDSALYFCASSGTSGRHNEQFFGPGTRLTVL.

There are many counts of this clonotype. The chain employs TRBV7-2 and TRBJ2-7; D is unresolved. Germline values: CDR1 SGHTA, CDR2 FQGNSA. This CDR3 has 13 residues. V shed 4 bases and J shed 4 bases, with 11 bases lying between them. The CDR3 sequence: CASSSPDGYEQYF. CDR3 bases: TGTGCCAGCAGCTCACCCGACGGATACGAGCAGTACTTC. Full variable domain (outside the CDR3, taken from reference TRBV7-2 and TRBJ2-7): GAGVSQSPSNKVTEKGKDVELRCDPISGHTALYWYRQSLGQGLEFLIYFQGNSAPDKSGLPSDRFSAERTGGSVSTLTIQRTQQEDSAVYLCASSSPDGYEQYFGPGTRLTVT.

J is TRBJ1-1 and V is TRBV19; unclear D gene. The CDR3 is made up of 12 amino acids. CDR1 and CDR2 from the germline V gene are LNHDA and SQIVND (reference sequence). Trimming left V 5 bases short and J 1 base short, with 5 bases between. CDR3 in amino acids: CASSDKNTEAFF. The CDR3 bases are TGTGCCAGTAGTGATAAGAACACTGAAGCTTTCTTT.

This clonotype was detected ten times or more. The chain uses TRBV7-3 and TRBJ2-1; D assignment may be TRBD1 or TRBD2 (5 bases each). The CDR3 runs 14 residues. Germline CDR1 and CDR2: SGHTA and FQGTGA. V gave up 2 bases and J gave up 6 bases, with 11 bases separating them. The CDR3 DNA reads TGTGCCAGCAGCTTATACGGGGACCTCAATGAGCAGTTCTTC. Protein product: CASSLYGDLNEQFF.

Ten or more counts support this clonotype. The chain employs TRBV6-1 and TRBJ1-1; 7 nucleotides agree with TRBD1. The V and J ends lost 6 bases and 1 base, in that order; junction bases with no gene match: 11. Germline CDR1 reads MNHNS; CDR2 reads SASEGT. The CDR3 is made up of 16 amino acids. The CDR3 protein is CASRLGPRGQNTEAFF. The CDR3 DNA reads TGTGCCAGCAGATTAGGACCAAGGGGGCAGAACACTGAAGCTTTCTTT.

This clonotype occurred many times. The J gene is TRBJ2-1, the V gene TRBV4-1; 10 positions match TRBD2. Trimming at V came to 3 bases and at J to 5 bases, leaving 4 bases not matched to a gene. Germline V lookup: CDR1 MGHRA, CDR2 YSYEKL. The CDR3 spans 15 residues. The CDR3 sequence is CASSQSSGSNNEQFF. The CDR3 DNA reads as TGCGCCAGCAGCCAGTCTAGCGGGAGTAACAATGAGCAGTTCTTC.

This clonotype was counted many times. The genes are TRBV28 and TRBJ2-7; D unresolved. Trimming pared 6 bases from V and 2 bases from J, leaving 11 bases between. Germline CDR1 reads MDHEN; CDR2 reads SYDVKM. The length of the CDR3 is 13 residues. The CDR3 reads CASRPSPPYEQYF. DNA for the CDR3: TGTGCCAGCAGGCCGAGCCCTCCCTACGAGCAGTACTTC.

The rearrangement uses TRBV24-1 and TRBJ2-5; TRBD2 aligns across 14 bases. The end of the DNA aligns better with TRBJ2-1, so the J call may be wrong. Per the germline V gene, CDR1 is KGHDR and CDR2 is SFDVKD. The CDR3 runs to 18 residues. CDR3 nucleotides: TGTGCCACCAGTGACTGGGGACTAGCGGGAGTAGGGAGGGAGACCCAGTTCTTC. Amino acids: CATSDWGLAGVGRETQFF.

With regard to this clonotype: One end of the junction varies from germline; a read error may be responsible. The rearrangement joins TRBV5-1 to TRBJ2-5; 7 nucleotides match TRBD2. CDR3 length equals 15 residues. Germline assignment: CDR1 SGHRS and CDR2 YFSETQ. In nucleotides, the CDR3 is TGCGCCAGCAACGCCTGGGGCAGGGAGGGAATTCTCTCTAACTTC. Its protein is CASNAWGREGILSNF.

The table lists this clonotype with many counts. The gene calls are TRBV2 and TRBJ2-1; 7 positions agree with TRBD2. The CDR3 has 16 residues. J was trimmed by 2 bases and V by 4 bases; bases with no gene match: 8. CDR1 and CDR2 from the germline V gene are SNHLY and FYNNEI. CDR3: CASSGRGRAPYNEQFF. CDR3 nucleotides: TGTGCCAGCAGTGGAAGAGGGAGGGCCCCCTACAATGAGCAGTTCTTC.

In regard to this clonotype: This may come from a read error, since a much larger clone is one base off. The chain has TRBV2 and TRBJ2-1; 14 positions match TRBD2. The J call may be faulty, since TRBJ2-7 better matches the DNA end. The CDR3 has 17 amino acids. Germline lookup yields CDR1 SNHLY and CDR2 FYNNEI. CDR3 nucleotides: TGTGCCACCAGTGATCTCTGGACTAGCGGGAGGTACAATGAGCAGTACTTC. It specifies CATSDLWTSGRYNEQYF.

The chain carries TRBV5-1 and TRBJ2-7, with TRBD2 identical over 7 bases. V shed 4 bases, J shed 2 bases, and the junction held 6 bases outside the gene matches. This CDR3 spans 14 amino acids. Germline assignment: CDR1 SGHRS and CDR2 YFSETQ. The CDR3 bases are TGCGCCAGCAGCCCCACGGGGGGTCCCTACGAGCAGTACTTC. It translates to CASSPTGGPYEQYF.

This rearrangement joins TRBV11-2 to TRBJ1-6; 8 bases are a match to TRBD1. In germline, CDR1 is SGHAT, CDR2 FQNNGV. V dropped 5 bases and J dropped 10; count of bases not matched to a gene: 13. The CDR3 spans 16 residues. The CDR3 nucleotides are TGTGCCAGCAGCCCCCAAAAGCAGGGGGCGTTGTCACCCCTCCACTTT. Protein product: CASSPQKQGALSPLHF. The full variable domain, in which reference TRBV11-2 and TRBJ1-6 provide the parts outside the CDR3, is EAGVAQSPRYKIIEKRQSVAFWCNPISGHATLYWYQQILGQGPKLLIQFQNNGVVDDSQLPKDRFSAERLKGVDSTLKIQPAKLEDSAVYLCASSPQKQGALSPLHFGNGTRLTVT.